The T cell receptor beta chain described here comes from a study of cytomegalovirus exposure and HLA in healthy donors. Vbeta (60) and Jbeta (13) primers were used in the PCR. Sequencing was performed with immunoSEQ multiplex PCR; in TCRdb, only in-frame clones are kept and a portion is missing. The sample lists around 70,000 clones, 86% occurring once. This TCR derives from a woman aged 30 to 39 in good health and CMV-seronegative. Sequenced sample: PBMCs.

The CDR3 nucleotides read TGTGCCAGCGGCATGTGCGAGGAGTACTTC. It specifies CASGMCEEYF. V usage is TRBV27 and J usage is TRBJ2-4; D is unresolved. V lost 8 bases to trimming and J lost 14 bases, with 13 bases between them. CDR1 is MNHEY, CDR2 SMNVEV, per germline (reference sequence). The CDR3 consists of 10 residues.